The T cell receptor (beta chain) described here comes from a study of blood T cell repertoires in COVID-19. Study information: The United States, Italy and Spain were the sources of the acute and convalescent COVID-19 samples. In each case, the material was cDNA or gDNA derived from T cells, B-cell-depleted T cells, or PBMCs.

Original processing methods: Using reference gene primer amplification, nucleated cell counts were estimated. Sequencing was performed with immunoSEQ multiplex PCR; in TCRdb, only in-frame clones are kept and a portion is missing. V and J calls and clone size are copied from that table; D and trimming were computed from the DNA. The sample lists about 62,000 clones, 76% occurring once. Trimming took 1 base from V and 2 from J, leaving 12 bases between them. This CDR3 region has 15 residues. Germline-derived CDR1 and CDR2 are MGHRA and YSYEKL. Material for sequencing was peripheral blood. V gene TRBV4-1 combines with J gene TRBJ2-7; a weak D match, TRBD2 (6 bases). This sequence originates from a woman in her fifties or sixties with active or convalescent COVID-19. This CDR3 reads CASSQVPSATYEQYF. The CDR3, as DNA: TGCGCCAGCAGCCAAGTCCCTAGCGCCACCTACGAGCAGTACTTC.